These 19 T cell receptor beta chains share one sample of origin, sequenced in a study of regulatory T cells in long-lasting Graves disease. The time point: newly diagnosed GD, antithyroid drugs for less than 3 months. RNA extracted from PBMCs served as the sequencing template. Both iRepertoire HTBI primers and Arm-PCR of CDR3 regions were used to build the TCR beta libraries. Each CDR3 protein is one row after TCRdb ran MiXCR on the multiplex PCR reads. Altogether roughly 410,000 distinct CDR3 sequences are present, roughly 15% being singletons, with the ten largest covering 7.8%. The same specimen was also included in a second study, on T cells in Graves' hyperthyroidism and ophthalmopathy.

The specimen comprised peripheral blood mononuclear cells (PBMCs), sampled at new diagnosis, from a patient treated with antithyroid drugs. The receptor set was obtained from a woman aged 40 to 50 with Graves disease.

This sequence joins TRBV20-1 and TRBJ2-7; 7 nucleotides match TRBD2. Germline values: CDR1 DFQATT, CDR2 SNEGSKA (reference sequence). The CDR3 is 14 amino acids. Trimming removed 1 base from V and 0 bases from J; junction bases left unmatched: 3. The DNA for the CDR3 is TGCAGTGCTAGAGGGCTAGCGGTCTCCTACGAGCAGTACTTC. Residues: CSARGLAVSYEQYF.

The genes are TRBV3-1 and TRBJ1-2; D possibly corresponds to TRBD1 (5 bases). CDR3 length: 19 amino acids. V was shortened by 4 bases and J by 2 bases, with 26 bases between the two germline ends. The germline CDR1 and CDR2 sequences are LGHDT and YNNKEL (reference sequence). The CDR3 bases are TGTGCCAGCAGCCCCTTGACAAGTCAGGGTCGAAGGGTGAACTATGGCTACACCTTC. Its translation: CASSPLTSQGRRVNYGYTF.

The J gene is TRBJ2-7, the V gene TRBV20-1; no definite D call. The CDR3 has 11 residues. The germline CDR1 and CDR2 sequences are DFQATT and SNEGSKA (reference sequence). V shed 1 base and J shed 11 bases, with 12 bases lying between them. CDR3 DNA: TGCAGTGCTAGAGGCGACGGGTACGAGTACTTC. Translated, it gives CSARGDGYEYF.

This clonotype showed up many times. V gene TRBV16 combines with J gene TRBJ1-1; TRBD1 matches at 8 bases. CDR1 is KGHSY and CDR2 is FQNENV in the germline V gene. This CDR3 comprises 16 residues. Trimming cost V 0 bases and J 5 bases; bases outside gene matches: 8. The CDR3 sequence is CASSQSIPQGATEAFF. The CDR3, as DNA: TGTGCCAGCAGCCAATCAATCCCCCAGGGGGCTACTGAAGCTTTCTTT.

In this sample, this clonotype turned up many times. The chain employs TRBV10-3 and TRBJ1-1, with TRBD1 matching over 9 bases. Germline values: CDR1 ENHRY, CDR2 SYGVKD. The CDR3 is made up of 14 amino acids. After removal of 6 bases from V and 4 bases from J, the junction contained 6 bases not matched to a gene. The CDR3 spells CAIREDRGSTEAFF. In DNA form, the CDR3 reads TGTGCCATCAGGGAAGACAGGGGGAGCACTGAAGCTTTCTTT.

In regard to this clonotype: This may arise from a read error, as a much more abundant clone is one base away. V gene TRBV7-2 combines with J gene TRBJ2-7, with a weak D call TRBD2 (6 bases). CDR3 length: 14 amino acids. Germline CDR1 SGHTA, CDR2 FQGNSA. Trimming removed 6 bases from V and 3 bases from J, with 15 bases in between. CDR3 coding DNA: TGTACCAGCAGGCGGGACTCAGGCTTCTACGAGCAGTACTTC. Translating it yields CTSRRDSGFYEQYF.

This clonotype was seen repeatedly, ten times or more. The rearrangement uses TRBV6-2 or TRBV6-3 and TRBJ2-1, with 7 bases that match TRBD2. With 4 bases clipped from V and 10 bases from J, the junction kept 10 bases outside the gene matches. From germline, CDR1 is MNHEY and CDR2 SVGEGT. The CDR3 has 14 residues. CDR3 sequence: CASSWTSSLNEQFF. The CDR3 DNA reads TGTGCCAGCAGTTGGACTAGTAGTCTAAACGAGCAGTTCTTC.

On this clonotype: At one end the junction does not follow the germline gene, possibly because of a read error. The CDR3 coding sequence is TGTGCCGGCAGCAAAGACAGGGATGAGCAGTACTTC. Translation: CAGSKDRDEQYF. The chain links TRBV11-2 to TRBJ2-7; the match to TRBD1 covers 7 bases. Germline CDR1 and CDR2: SGHAT and FQNNGV. This CDR3 has 12 amino acids.

This clonotype was observed at least ten times. The V gene is TRBV11-2, the J gene TRBJ2-7, with 9 bases aligning to TRBD2. The V segment lost 5 bases and the J segment 5 bases; nucleotides outside the gene matches: 7. Germline V gene sequence: CDR1 SGHAT, CDR2 FQNNGV. This CDR3 has 14 residues. Here the CDR3 reads CASSGSGRRDEQYF. The CDR3 region has the DNA TGTGCCAGCAGCGGTAGCGGGAGAAGGGACGAGCAGTACTTC.

At least ten counts were recorded for this clonotype. The rearrangement uses TRBV7-2 and TRBJ2-7; D is possibly TRBD1 (5 bases). The CDR3 covers 15 residues. The germline V and J ends were trimmed by 5 bases and 9 bases, with 23 bases remaining between them. Per germline, CDR1 SGHTA and CDR2 FQGNSA. The CDR3 DNA follows: TGTGCCAGCAGCCCCGACAGTGCCCTTCTACGAGGGCAGTACTTC. It specifies CASSPDSALLRGQYF.

Concerning this clonotype: A much larger clone is a single base away; this may be a read error. V usage is TRBV12-3 or TRBV12-4 and J usage is TRBJ1-3, with D perhaps matching TRBD1 (6 bases). The CDR3 contains 14 residues. The CDR3 sequence: CASSRTDSRNTIYF. The CDR3 DNA is TGTGCCAGCAGCCGGACAGACTCTAGAAACACCATATATTTT.

This clonotype was picked up a small number of times. The rearrangement joins TRBV19 to TRBJ2-7; TRBD1 matches at 10 bases. V lost 4 bases and J lost 3; bases outside the gene matches: 3. Germline V gives CDR1 LNHDA, CDR2 SQIVND (reference sequence). The CDR3 is made up of 14 amino acids. DNA of the CDR3: TGTGCCAGTAGTACGGACAGGGGGGTCTACGAGCAGTACTTC. It codes for CASSTDRGVYEQYF.

This clonotype was found many times. The chain couples TRBV20-1 to TRBJ2-1; no reliable D call. The CDR3 sequence is 12 residues long. Germline CDR1 is DFQATT and CDR2 is SNEGSKA (reference sequence). Trimming pared 7 bases from V and 4 bases from J, leaving 11 bases between. CDR3 in amino acids: CSVYSGYNEQFF. The CDR3 nucleotides are TGCAGTGTTTACTCCGGATACAATGAGCAGTTCTTC.

Ten or more counts support this clonotype. The chain recombines TRBV20-1 with TRBJ2-5, with TRBD2 matching 10 bases. The CDR3 spans 18 residues. CDR1 DFQATT and CDR2 SNEGSKA come from the germline V gene (reference sequence). V lost 0 bases and J lost 0; bases outside the gene matches: 10. CDR3 in amino acids: CSAREISSGRIYQETQYF. The CDR3 DNA is TGCAGTGCTAGAGAGATTTCTAGCGGGAGAATCTACCAAGAGACCCAGTACTTC.

This clonotype was detected only a few times. The V and J genes are TRBV12-3 or TRBV12-4 and TRBJ1-4; TRBD1 matches 11 bases. V shed 5 bases and J 7 bases; nucleotides not matched to a gene: 6. This CDR3 has 15 amino acids. Here the CDR3 DNA reads TGTGCCAGCAGTCGACGGACAGGGGGCGTTGAAAAACTGTTTTTT. Encoded protein: CASSRRTGGVEKLFF.

The table lists this clonotype with a few counts. The rearrangement uses TRBV7-9 and TRBJ1-2; TRBD1 is a possible D gene (6 bases). CDR3 length: 13 amino acids. CDR1 is SEHNR, CDR2 FQNEAQ, per germline (reference sequence). Trimming stripped 5 bases from V and 4 bases from J, with 11 bases between. CDR3 DNA sequence: TGTGCCAGCAGCGCAGGACAGCCCTATGGCTACACCTTC. This encodes CASSAGQPYGYTF.

This clonotype has only a few counts. J is TRBJ2-3 and V is TRBV5-8, with D perhaps TRBD2 (6 bases). Germline V gene data show CDR1 as SGHTS and CDR2 as YDEGEE. The CDR3 has 15 amino acids. V was pared by 4 bases and J by 0 bases, with 12 bases between. The CDR3 here is CASSLAGLSTDTQYF. For the CDR3, the DNA is TGTGCCAGCAGCCTCGCGGGGCTTAGCACAGATACGCAGTATTTT.

This clonotype has ten or more counts. This sequence joins TRBV10-3 and TRBJ2-2; tentative D call: TRBD1 (6 bases). V gave up 0 bases and J gave up 1 base, with 9 bases separating them. This CDR3 has 16 residues. Germline V gives CDR1 ENHRY, CDR2 SYGVKD. The CDR3 reads CAISESNRVNTGELFF. For the CDR3, the DNA is TGTGCCATCAGTGAGTCTAACAGGGTGAACACCGGGGAGCTGTTTTTT.

This clonotype came up many times. The rearrangement joins TRBV30 to TRBJ1-1; D is perhaps TRBD1 (6 bases). The germline V gene has CDR1 GTSNPN and CDR2 SVGIG (reference sequence). The V gene lost 3 bases and the J gene lost 5 bases, with 16 bases spanning the gap. The CDR3 length is 14 residues. CDR3 loop: CAWSQGGRKTEAFF. CDR3 sequence (DNA): TGTGCCTGGAGCCAAGGGGGTAGGAAGACTGAAGCTTTCTTT.